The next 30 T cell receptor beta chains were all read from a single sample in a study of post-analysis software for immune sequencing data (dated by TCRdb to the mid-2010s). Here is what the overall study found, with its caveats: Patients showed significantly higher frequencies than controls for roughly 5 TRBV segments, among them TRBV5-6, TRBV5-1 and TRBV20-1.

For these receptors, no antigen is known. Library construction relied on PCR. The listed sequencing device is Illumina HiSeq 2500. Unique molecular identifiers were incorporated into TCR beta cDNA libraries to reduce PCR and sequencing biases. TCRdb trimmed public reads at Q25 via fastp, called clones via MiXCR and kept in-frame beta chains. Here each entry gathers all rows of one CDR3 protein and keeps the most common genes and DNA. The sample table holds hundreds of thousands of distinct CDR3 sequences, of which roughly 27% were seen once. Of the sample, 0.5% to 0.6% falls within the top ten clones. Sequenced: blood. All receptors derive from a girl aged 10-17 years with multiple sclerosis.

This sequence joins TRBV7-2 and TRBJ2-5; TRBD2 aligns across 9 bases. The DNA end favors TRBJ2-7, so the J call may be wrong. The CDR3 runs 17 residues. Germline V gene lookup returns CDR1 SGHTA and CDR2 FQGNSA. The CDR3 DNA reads TGTGCCAGCAGCCCTAAATTGGCGGGAGGGCCTCGGAACGAGCAGTACTTC. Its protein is CASSPKLAGGPRNEQYF.

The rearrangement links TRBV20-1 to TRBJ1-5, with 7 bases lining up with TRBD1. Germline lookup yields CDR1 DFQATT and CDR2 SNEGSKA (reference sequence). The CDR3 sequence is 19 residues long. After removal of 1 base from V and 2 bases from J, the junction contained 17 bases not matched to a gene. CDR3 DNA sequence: TGCAGTGCTAGAGCTCCGGGACAGTGGCTTGGGGGTGGCAATCAGCCCCAGCATTTT. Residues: CSARAPGQWLGGGNQPQHF.

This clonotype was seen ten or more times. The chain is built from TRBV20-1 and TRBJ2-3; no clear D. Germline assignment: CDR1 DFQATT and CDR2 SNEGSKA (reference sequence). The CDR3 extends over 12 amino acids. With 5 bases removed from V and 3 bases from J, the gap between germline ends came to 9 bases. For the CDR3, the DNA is TGCAGTGCTGTGTCAGATACAGATACGCAGTATTTT. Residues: CSAVSDTDTQYF.

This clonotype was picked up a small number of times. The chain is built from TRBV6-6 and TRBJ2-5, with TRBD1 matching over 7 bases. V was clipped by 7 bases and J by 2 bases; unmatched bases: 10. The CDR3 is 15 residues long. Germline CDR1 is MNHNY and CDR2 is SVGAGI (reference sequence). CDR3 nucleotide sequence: TGTGCCAGCACTAAGATCCAGGACAGGCAAGAGACCCAGTACTTC. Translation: CASTKIQDRQETQYF.

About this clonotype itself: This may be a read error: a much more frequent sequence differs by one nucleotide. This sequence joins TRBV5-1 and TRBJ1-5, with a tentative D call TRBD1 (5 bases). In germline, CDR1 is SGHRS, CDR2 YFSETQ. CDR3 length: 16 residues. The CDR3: CAGSLDGGGGNQPQHF. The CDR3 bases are TGCGCCGGCAGCTTGGATGGGGGAGGCGGCAATCAGCCCCAGCATTTT.

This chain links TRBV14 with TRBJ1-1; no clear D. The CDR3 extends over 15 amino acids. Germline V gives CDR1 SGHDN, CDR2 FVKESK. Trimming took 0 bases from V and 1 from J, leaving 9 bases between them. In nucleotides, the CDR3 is TGTGCCAGCAGCCAAGAACGTCTGACGAACACTGAAGCTTTCTTT. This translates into CASSQERLTNTEAFF. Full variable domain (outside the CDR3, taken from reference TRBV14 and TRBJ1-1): EAGVTQFPSHSVIEKGQTVTLRCDPISGHDNLYWYRRVMGKEIKFLLHFVKESKQDESGMPNNRFLAERTGGTYSTLKVQPAELEDSGVYFCASSQERLTNTEAFFGQGTRLTVV.

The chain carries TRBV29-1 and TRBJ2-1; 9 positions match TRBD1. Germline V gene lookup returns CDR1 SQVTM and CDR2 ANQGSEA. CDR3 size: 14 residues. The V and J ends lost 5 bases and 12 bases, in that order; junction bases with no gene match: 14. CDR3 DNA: TGCAGCGTTCTCCGGGACAGGGCCAGGGGTGGGCAGTTCTTC. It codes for CSVLRDRARGGQFF.

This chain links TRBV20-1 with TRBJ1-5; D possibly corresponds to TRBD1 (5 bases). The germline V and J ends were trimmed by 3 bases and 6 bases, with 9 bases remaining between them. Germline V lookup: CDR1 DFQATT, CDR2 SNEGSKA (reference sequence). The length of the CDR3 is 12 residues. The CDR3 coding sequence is TGCAGTGCTAGCAGGGTAGCTCAGCCCCAGCATTTT. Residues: CSASRVAQPQHF.

This CDR3 is CASIPTTGSYEQYF. CDR3 bases: TGTGCCAGCATCCCCACCACAGGGTCCTACGAGCAGTACTTC. The chain links TRBV28 to TRBJ2-7; the D gene is possibly TRBD1 (6 bases). Germline V gene lookup returns CDR1 MDHEN and CDR2 SYDVKM. Trimming removed 7 bases from V and 1 base from J, with 14 bases in between. CDR3 length equals 14 residues.

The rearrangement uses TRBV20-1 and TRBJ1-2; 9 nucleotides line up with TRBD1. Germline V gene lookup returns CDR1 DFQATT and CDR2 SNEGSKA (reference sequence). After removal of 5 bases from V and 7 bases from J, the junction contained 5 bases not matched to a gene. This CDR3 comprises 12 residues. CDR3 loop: CSAYTGGAGYTF. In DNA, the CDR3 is TGCAGTGCTTACACAGGGGGCGCTGGCTACACCTTC.

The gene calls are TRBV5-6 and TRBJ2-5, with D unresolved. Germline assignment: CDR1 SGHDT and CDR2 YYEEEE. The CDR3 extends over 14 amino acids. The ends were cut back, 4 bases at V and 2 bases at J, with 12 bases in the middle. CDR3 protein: CASSDLGLQETQYF. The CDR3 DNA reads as TGTGCCAGCAGCGACTTGGGGTTACAAGAGACCCAGTACTTC. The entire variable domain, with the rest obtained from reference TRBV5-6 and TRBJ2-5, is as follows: DAGVTQSPTHLIKTRGQQVTLRCSPKSGHDTVSWYQQALGQGPQFIFQYYEEEERQRGNFPDRFSGHQFPNYSSELNVNALLLGDSALYLCASSDLGLQETQYFGPGTRLLVL.

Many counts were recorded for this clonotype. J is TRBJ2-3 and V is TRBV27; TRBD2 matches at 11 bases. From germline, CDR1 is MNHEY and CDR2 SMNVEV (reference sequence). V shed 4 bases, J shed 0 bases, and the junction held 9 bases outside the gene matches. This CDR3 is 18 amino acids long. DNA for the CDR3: TGTGCCAGCAGTTGGTCTGGGCTAGCGGGGGGTAGCACAGATACGCAGTATTTT. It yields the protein CASSWSGLAGGSTDTQYF.

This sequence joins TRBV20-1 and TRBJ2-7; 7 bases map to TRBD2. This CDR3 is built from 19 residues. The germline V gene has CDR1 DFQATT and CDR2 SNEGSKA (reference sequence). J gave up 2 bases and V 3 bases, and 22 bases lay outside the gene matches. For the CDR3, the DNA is TGCAGTGCTAGGTTATCGTTACCGGTTGGGCCTAGCGGAACCTACGAGCAGTACTTC. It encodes CSARLSLPVGPSGTYEQYF.

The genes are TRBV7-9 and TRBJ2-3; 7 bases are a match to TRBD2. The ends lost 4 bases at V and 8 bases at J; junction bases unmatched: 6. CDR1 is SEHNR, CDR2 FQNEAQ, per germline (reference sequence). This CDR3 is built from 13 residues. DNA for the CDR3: TGTGCCAGCAGCTCACTAGCGAAACCTACGCAGTATTTT. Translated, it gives CASSSLAKPTQYF.

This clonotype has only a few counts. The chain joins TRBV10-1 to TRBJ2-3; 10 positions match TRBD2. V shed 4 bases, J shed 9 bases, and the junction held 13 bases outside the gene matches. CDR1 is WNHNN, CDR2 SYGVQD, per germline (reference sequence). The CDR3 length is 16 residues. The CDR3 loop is CASSAGTSASSRTQYF. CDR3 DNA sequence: TGCGCCAGCAGTGCGGGGACTAGCGCGAGCTCAAGGACGCAGTATTTT.

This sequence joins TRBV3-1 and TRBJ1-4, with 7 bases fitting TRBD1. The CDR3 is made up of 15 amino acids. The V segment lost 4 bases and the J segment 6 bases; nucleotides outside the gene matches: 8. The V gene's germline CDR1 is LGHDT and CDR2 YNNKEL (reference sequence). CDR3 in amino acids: CASSPQTGTDEKLFF. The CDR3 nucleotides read TGTGCCAGCAGCCCACAAACCGGGACAGATGAAAAACTGTTTTTT.

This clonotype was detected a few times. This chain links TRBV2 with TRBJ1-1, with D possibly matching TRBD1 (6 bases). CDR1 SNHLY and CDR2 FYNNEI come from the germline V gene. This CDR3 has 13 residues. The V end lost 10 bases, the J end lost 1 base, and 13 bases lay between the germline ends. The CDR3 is CATRGRWNTEAFF. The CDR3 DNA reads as TGTGCCACCAGGGGCAGGTGGAACACTGAAGCTTTCTTT.

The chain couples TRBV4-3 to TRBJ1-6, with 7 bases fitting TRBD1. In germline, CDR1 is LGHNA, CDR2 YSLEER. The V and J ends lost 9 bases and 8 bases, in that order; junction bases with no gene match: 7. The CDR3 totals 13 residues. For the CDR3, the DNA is TGCGCCAGAACTGACAGGGCCGATTCACCCCTCCACTTT. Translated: CARTDRADSPLHF.

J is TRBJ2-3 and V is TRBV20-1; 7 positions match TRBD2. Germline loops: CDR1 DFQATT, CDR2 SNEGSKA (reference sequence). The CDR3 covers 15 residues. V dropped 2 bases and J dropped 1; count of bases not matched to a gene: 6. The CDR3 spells CSARSSGGRTDTQYF. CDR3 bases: TGCAGTGCTAGATCTAGCGGAGGTCGCACAGATACGCAGTATTTT.

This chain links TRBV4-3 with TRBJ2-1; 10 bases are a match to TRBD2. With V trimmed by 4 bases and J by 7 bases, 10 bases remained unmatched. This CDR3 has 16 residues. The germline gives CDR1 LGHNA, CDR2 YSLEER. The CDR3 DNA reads TGCGCCAGCAGCCGGAGCCTCTTAGCGGGGGGTAATGAGCAGTTCTTC. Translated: CASSRSLLAGGNEQFF.

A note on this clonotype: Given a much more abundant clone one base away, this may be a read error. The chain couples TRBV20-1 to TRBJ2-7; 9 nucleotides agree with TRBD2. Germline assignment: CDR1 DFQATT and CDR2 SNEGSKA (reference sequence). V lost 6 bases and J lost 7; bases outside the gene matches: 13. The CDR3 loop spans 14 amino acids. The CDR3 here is CSAGGGRGHNEQYF. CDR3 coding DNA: TGCAGTGCCGGCGGCGGGAGGGGCCACAATGAGCAGTACTTC.

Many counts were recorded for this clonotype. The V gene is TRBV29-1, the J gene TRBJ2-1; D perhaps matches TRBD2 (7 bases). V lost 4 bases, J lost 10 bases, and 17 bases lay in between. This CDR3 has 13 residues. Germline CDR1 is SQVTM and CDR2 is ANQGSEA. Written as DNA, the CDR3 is TGCAGCGTTGCTAGGGGGGAGGGCGAGGAGCAGTTCTTC. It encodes CSVARGEGEEQFF.

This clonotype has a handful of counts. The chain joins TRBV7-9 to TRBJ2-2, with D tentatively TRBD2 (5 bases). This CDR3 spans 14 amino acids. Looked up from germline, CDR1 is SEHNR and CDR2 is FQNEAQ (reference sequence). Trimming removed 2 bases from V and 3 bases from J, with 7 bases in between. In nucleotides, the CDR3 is TGTGCCAGCAGCTTAACCGGGGACACCGGGGAGCTGTTTTTT. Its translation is CASSLTGDTGELFF.

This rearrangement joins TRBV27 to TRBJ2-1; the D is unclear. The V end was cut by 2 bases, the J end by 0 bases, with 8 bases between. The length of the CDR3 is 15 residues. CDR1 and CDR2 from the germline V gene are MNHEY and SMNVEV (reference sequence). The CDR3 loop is CASSLITSSYNEQFF. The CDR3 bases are TGTGCCAGCAGTTTAATAACGAGCTCCTACAATGAGCAGTTCTTC.

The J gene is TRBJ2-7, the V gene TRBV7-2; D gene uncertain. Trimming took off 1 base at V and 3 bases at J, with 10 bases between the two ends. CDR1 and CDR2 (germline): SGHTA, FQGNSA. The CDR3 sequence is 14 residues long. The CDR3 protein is CASSLGPSLYEQYF. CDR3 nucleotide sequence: TGTGCCAGCAGCTTAGGGCCTTCGCTCTACGAGCAGTACTTC.

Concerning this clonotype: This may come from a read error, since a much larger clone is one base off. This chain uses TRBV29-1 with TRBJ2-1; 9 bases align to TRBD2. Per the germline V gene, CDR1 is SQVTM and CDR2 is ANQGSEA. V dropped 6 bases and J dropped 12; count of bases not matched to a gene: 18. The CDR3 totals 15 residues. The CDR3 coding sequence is TGCAGCGTCCAGCTAGGGGGATTAGCGGGGGATGGGCAGTTCTTC. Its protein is CSVQLGGLAGDGQFF.

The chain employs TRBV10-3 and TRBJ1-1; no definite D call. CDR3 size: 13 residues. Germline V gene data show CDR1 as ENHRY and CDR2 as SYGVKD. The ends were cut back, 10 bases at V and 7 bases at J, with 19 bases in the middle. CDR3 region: CATKRVRGDEAFF. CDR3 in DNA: TGTGCCACAAAGAGGGTTCGCGGGGATGAAGCTTTCTTT.

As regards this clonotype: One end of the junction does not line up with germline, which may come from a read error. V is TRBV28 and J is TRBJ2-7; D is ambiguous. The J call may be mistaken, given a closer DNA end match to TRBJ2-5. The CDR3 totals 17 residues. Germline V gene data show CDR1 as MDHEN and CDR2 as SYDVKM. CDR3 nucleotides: TGTGCCAGTAGTTTAGCCGGGTTGACCACCTACCAAGAGACCCAGTACTTC. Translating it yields CASSLAGLTTYQETQYF.

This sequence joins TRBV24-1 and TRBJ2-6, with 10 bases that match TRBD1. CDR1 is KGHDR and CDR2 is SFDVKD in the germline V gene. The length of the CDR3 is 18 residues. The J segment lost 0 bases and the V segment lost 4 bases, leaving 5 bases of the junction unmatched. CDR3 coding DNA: TGTGCCACCAGTGACGGGACAGGGGCCTTCTCTGGGGCCAACGTCCTGACTTTC. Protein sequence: CATSDGTGAFSGANVLTF.

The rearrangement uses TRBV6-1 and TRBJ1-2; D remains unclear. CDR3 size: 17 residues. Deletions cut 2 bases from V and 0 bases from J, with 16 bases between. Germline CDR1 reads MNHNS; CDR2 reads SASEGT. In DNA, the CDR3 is TGTGCCAGCAGTGAAAGGCTTGGGCAGACACCTAACTATGGCTACACCTTC. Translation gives CASSERLGQTPNYGYTF.